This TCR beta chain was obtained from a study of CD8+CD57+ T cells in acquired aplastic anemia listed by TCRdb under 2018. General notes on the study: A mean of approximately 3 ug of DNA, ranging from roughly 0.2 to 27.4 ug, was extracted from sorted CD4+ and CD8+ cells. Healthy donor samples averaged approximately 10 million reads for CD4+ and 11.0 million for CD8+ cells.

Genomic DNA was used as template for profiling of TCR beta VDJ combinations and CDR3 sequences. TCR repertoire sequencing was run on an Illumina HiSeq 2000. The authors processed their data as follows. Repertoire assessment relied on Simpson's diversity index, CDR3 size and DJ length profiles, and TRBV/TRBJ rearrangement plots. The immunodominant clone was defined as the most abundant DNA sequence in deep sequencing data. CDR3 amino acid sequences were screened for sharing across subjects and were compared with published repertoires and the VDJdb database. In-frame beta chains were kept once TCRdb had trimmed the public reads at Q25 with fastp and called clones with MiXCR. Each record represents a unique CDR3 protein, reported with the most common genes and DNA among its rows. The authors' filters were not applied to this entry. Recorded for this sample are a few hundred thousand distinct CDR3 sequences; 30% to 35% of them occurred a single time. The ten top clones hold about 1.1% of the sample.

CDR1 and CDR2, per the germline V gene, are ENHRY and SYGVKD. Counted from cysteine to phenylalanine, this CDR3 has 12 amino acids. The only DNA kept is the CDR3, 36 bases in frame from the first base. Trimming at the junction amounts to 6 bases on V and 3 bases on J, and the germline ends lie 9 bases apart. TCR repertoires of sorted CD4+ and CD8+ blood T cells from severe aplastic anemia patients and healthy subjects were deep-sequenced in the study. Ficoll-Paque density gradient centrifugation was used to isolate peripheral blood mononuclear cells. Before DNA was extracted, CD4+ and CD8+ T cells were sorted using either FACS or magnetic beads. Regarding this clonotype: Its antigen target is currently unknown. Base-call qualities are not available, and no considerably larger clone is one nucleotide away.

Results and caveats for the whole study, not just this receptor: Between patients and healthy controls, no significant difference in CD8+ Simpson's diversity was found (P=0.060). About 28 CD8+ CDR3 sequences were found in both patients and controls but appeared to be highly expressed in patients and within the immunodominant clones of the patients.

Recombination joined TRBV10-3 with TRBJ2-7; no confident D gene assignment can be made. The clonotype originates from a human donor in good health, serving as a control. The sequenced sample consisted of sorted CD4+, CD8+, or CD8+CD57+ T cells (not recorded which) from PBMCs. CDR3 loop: CAISLDGYEQYF. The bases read TGTGCCATCAGCCTTGACGGCTACGAGCAGTACTTC.